This is a list of T cell receptor beta chains from one sample in a study of blood T cell repertoires in COVID-19. The method was immunoSEQ multiplex PCR; TCRdb's version includes in-frame clones alone and lacks a portion of them. In the table there are some 150,000 clones, 84% of which are singletons. Material: peripheral blood. The source of these receptors is a human donor in a cohort sampled during active COVID-19. CDR3s include the opening cysteine and the closing phenylalanine or tryptophan. A D gene is named only where the DNA matches it firmly. Rows may omit the clone size; those that give it use once, few, many or a size class.

clone_size: .; d_call: .; v_call: TRBV28; j_call: TRBJ1-2; cdr3_aa: CASSLSKGVANYGYTF; cdr3_nt: TGTGCCAGCAGTTTATCAAAGGGAGTCGCTAACTATGGCTACACCTTC
clone_size: .; d_call: TRBD2; v_call: TRBV9; j_call: TRBJ2-3; cdr3_aa: CASSAQTSGRAVF; cdr3_nt: TGTGCCAGCAGCGCTCAGACTAGCGGGAGGGCCGTTTTT
clone_size: .; d_call: .; v_call: TRBV10-3; j_call: TRBJ2-7; cdr3_aa: CAISEPGRGRSYEQYF; cdr3_nt: TGTGCCATCAGTGAGCCTGGCCGAGGTCGGTCCTACGAGCAGTACTTC
clone_size: .; d_call: TRBD1; v_call: TRBV2; j_call: TRBJ1-2; cdr3_aa: CASSGTGGGYTF; cdr3_nt: TGTGCCAGCAGTGGGACAGGGGGTGGCTACACCTTC
clone_size: .; d_call: .; v_call: TRBV5-8; j_call: TRBJ1-1; cdr3_aa: CASSWGLPNTEAFF; cdr3_nt: TGTGCCAGCAGCTGGGGACTCCCGAACACTGAAGCTTTCTTT
clone_size: few; d_call: .; v_call: TRBV5-6; j_call: TRBJ2-1; cdr3_aa: CASSLFTRWRIEQFF; cdr3_nt: TGTGCCAGCAGCTTGTTCACCCGCTGGCGGATTGAGCAGTTCTTC
clone_size: .; d_call: .; v_call: TRBV18; j_call: TRBJ2-1; cdr3_aa: CASSPTGFSYNEQFF; cdr3_nt: TGTGCCAGCTCACCGACAGGTTTTTCCTACAATGAGCAGTTCTTC
clone_size: .; d_call: .; v_call: TRBV6-1; j_call: TRBJ1-2; cdr3_aa: CAHAPSNYGYTF; cdr3_nt: TGTGCCCACGCCCCCAGTAACTATGGCTACACCTTC
clone_size: .; d_call: TRBD2; v_call: TRBV10-3; j_call: TRBJ2-1; cdr3_aa: CAISESLAVGEQFF; cdr3_nt: TGTGCCATCAGTGAGTCACTAGCGGTCGGGGAGCAGTTCTTC
clone_size: .; d_call: TRBD2; v_call: TRBV19; j_call: TRBJ2-2; cdr3_aa: CASSIQAGLNTGELFF; cdr3_nt: TGTGCCAGTAGTATACAAGCGGGGTTGAACACCGGGGAGCTGTTTTTT
clone_size: .; d_call: .; v_call: TRBV19; j_call: TRBJ1-5; cdr3_aa: CASSTQGRNQPQHF; cdr3_nt: TGTGCCAGTAGCACACAGGGACGCAATCAGCCCCAGCATTTT
clone_size: .; d_call: .; v_call: TRBV5-6; j_call: TRBJ2-7; cdr3_aa: CASSRSGGEQYF; cdr3_nt: TGTGCCAGCAGCCGCTCCGGGGGCGAGCAGTACTTC
clone_size: .; d_call: .; v_call: TRBV7-2; j_call: TRBJ2-2; cdr3_aa: CASSLPGSPQNTGELFF; cdr3_nt: TGTGCCAGCAGCTTACCCGGGAGCCCACAGAACACCGGGGAGCTGTTTTTT
clone_size: .; d_call: .; v_call: TRBV30; j_call: TRBJ1-2; cdr3_aa: CAWSSGTGANYGYTF; cdr3_nt: TGTGCCTGGAGTTCCGGGACTGGAGCTAACTATGGCTACACCTTC
clone_size: .; d_call: .; v_call: TRBV5-4; j_call: TRBJ2-2; cdr3_aa: CASSLQLGGELFF; cdr3_nt: TGTGCCAGCAGCTTACAGTTAGGCGGGGAGCTGTTTTTT
clone_size: few; d_call: .; v_call: TRBV6-4; j_call: TRBJ1-1; cdr3_aa: CASRPTRLNTEAFF; cdr3_nt: TGTGCCAGCAGACCGACACGTCTGAACACTGAAGCTTTCTTT
clone_size: .; d_call: .; v_call: TRBV5-1; j_call: TRBJ1-1; cdr3_aa: CASSHPQGNTEAFF; cdr3_nt: TGCGCCAGCAGTCATCCGCAGGGGAACACTGAAGCTTTCTTT
clone_size: .; d_call: .; v_call: TRBV10-3; j_call: TRBJ2-2; cdr3_aa: CAISESGAANTGELFF; cdr3_nt: TGTGCCATCAGTGAGTCAGGGGCGGCGAACACCGGGGAGCTGTTTTTT
clone_size: .; d_call: .; v_call: TRBV9; j_call: TRBJ2-1; cdr3_aa: CASSVAVRGPNNEQFF; cdr3_nt: TGTGCCAGCAGCGTAGCGGTGCGGGGGCCAAACAATGAGCAGTTCTTC
clone_size: .; d_call: .; v_call: TRBV28; j_call: TRBJ1-5; cdr3_aa: CASSPGLQGRQPQHF; cdr3_nt: TGTGCCAGCAGTCCAGGGCTACAGGGTCGTCAGCCCCAGCATTTT
clone_size: .; d_call: .; v_call: TRBV24-1; j_call: TRBJ2-1; cdr3_aa: CATSRGGSKEQFF; cdr3_nt: TGTGCCACCAGTAGGGGGGGGAGCAAGGAGCAGTTCTTC
clone_size: .; d_call: TRBD1; v_call: TRBV11-3; j_call: TRBJ2-7; cdr3_aa: CASSLPGTVNYEQYF; cdr3_nt: TGTGCCAGCAGTCTACCTGGGACAGTTAACTACGAGCAGTACTTC
clone_size: .; d_call: .; v_call: TRBV11-3; j_call: TRBJ1-5; cdr3_aa: CASSPDSHQPQHF; cdr3_nt: TGTGCCAGCAGCCCGGACAGCCATCAGCCCCAGCATTTT
clone_size: .; d_call: TRBD1; v_call: TRBV11-2; j_call: TRBJ2-1; cdr3_aa: CASSLGGTGANEQFF; cdr3_nt: TGTGCCAGCAGCTTAGGCGGGACAGGGGCCAATGAGCAGTTCTTC
clone_size: .; d_call: .; v_call: TRBV7-8; j_call: TRBJ1-1; cdr3_aa: CASSLKWGGLNTEAFF; cdr3_nt: TGTGCCAGCAGCTTAAAGTGGGGGGGGCTTAACACTGAAGCTTTCTTT
clone_size: .; d_call: TRBD1; v_call: TRBV7-9; j_call: TRBJ2-3; cdr3_aa: CASSLNQGGTDTQYF; cdr3_nt: TGTGCCAGCAGCTTAAATCAGGGGGGCACAGATACGCAGTATTTT
clone_size: .; d_call: TRBD1; v_call: TRBV6-1; j_call: TRBJ2-4; cdr3_aa: CASSARSSPGQVKNIQYF; cdr3_nt: TGTGCCAGCAGTGCCCGCTCTAGCCCGGGACAGGTCAAAAACATTCAGTACTTC
clone_size: .; d_call: .; v_call: TRBV12-3/TRBV12-4; j_call: TRBJ2-7; cdr3_aa: CASSTGQLYEQYF; cdr3_nt: TGTGCCAGCAGTACCGGACAGCTCTACGAGCAGTACTTC
clone_size: once; d_call: .; v_call: TRBV10-3; j_call: TRBJ1-1; cdr3_aa: CAITLGRGTTEAFF; cdr3_nt: TGTGCCATCACCCTCGGGAGGGGAACCACTGAAGCTTTCTTT
clone_size: .; d_call: TRBD1; v_call: TRBV14; j_call: TRBJ2-5; cdr3_aa: CASSYRQGLTQYF; cdr3_nt: TGTGCCAGCAGCTACCGACAGGGATTAACCCAGTACTTC
clone_size: .; d_call: .; v_call: TRBV12-3/TRBV12-4; j_call: TRBJ1-1; cdr3_aa: CASSLVGGREAFF; cdr3_nt: TGTGCCAGCAGTTTAGTAGGAGGCCGTGAAGCTTTCTTT
clone_size: few; d_call: .; v_call: TRBV11-2; j_call: TRBJ1-6; cdr3_aa: CASSLEPGSYNSPLHF; cdr3_nt: TGTGCCAGCAGCTTAGAACCGGGCTCCTATAATTCACCCCTCCACTTT
clone_size: .; d_call: .; v_call: TRBV5-1; j_call: TRBJ1-1; cdr3_aa: CASSLAQAGNTEAFF; cdr3_nt: TGCGCCAGCAGCTTGGCACAGGCCGGGAACACTGAAGCTTTCTTT
clone_size: few; d_call: .; v_call: TRBV7-8; j_call: TRBJ1-1; cdr3_aa: CASSLGAGRYTEAFF; cdr3_nt: TGTGCCAGCAGCTTAGGGGCAGGGCGCTACACTGAAGCTTTCTTT
clone_size: .; d_call: .; v_call: TRBV29-1; j_call: TRBJ1-1; cdr3_aa: CSVIQGLNTEAFF; cdr3_nt: TGCAGCGTGATACAGGGTTTGAACACTGAAGCTTTCTTT
clone_size: .; d_call: .; v_call: TRBV5-1; j_call: TRBJ2-5; cdr3_aa: CASSLRGAHQETQYF; cdr3_nt: TGCGCCAGCAGCTTGCGGGGGGCCCATCAAGAGACCCAGTACTTC
clone_size: .; d_call: TRBD2; v_call: TRBV11-3; j_call: TRBJ2-1; cdr3_aa: CASSLAGWGLAAHNEQFF; cdr3_nt: TGTGCCAGCAGCTTAGCAGGATGGGGACTAGCGGCCCACAATGAGCAGTTCTTC
clone_size: .; d_call: .; v_call: TRBV9; j_call: TRBJ2-1; cdr3_aa: CASSVSPSSYNEQFF; cdr3_nt: TGTGCCAGCAGCGTATCGCCCAGCTCCTACAATGAGCAGTTCTTC
clone_size: .; d_call: TRBD1; v_call: TRBV5-1; j_call: TRBJ1-1; cdr3_aa: CASSPRQGAPEAFF; cdr3_nt: TGCGCCAGCAGCCCGCGCCAGGGGGCGCCGGAAGCTTTCTTT
clone_size: .; d_call: .; v_call: TRBV7-2; j_call: TRBJ2-6; cdr3_aa: CASSLAGQGSGANVLTF; cdr3_nt: TGTGCCAGCAGCTTAGCAGGGCAGGGTTCTGGGGCCAACGTCCTGACTTTC
clone_size: .; d_call: .; v_call: TRBV7-2; j_call: TRBJ2-1; cdr3_aa: CASSSPATRIINNEQFF; cdr3_nt: TGTGCCAGCAGCTCACCCGCGACTAGGATAATAAACAATGAGCAGTTCTTC
clone_size: .; d_call: .; v_call: TRBV19; j_call: TRBJ2-1; cdr3_aa: CASSILEGSYNEQFF; cdr3_nt: TGTGCCAGTAGTATACTGGAGGGCTCCTACAATGAGCAGTTCTTC
clone_size: .; d_call: .; v_call: TRBV6-1; j_call: TRBJ1-5; cdr3_aa: CASSEVGQGGQPQHF; cdr3_nt: TGTGCCAGCAGTGAAGTCGGGCAGGGCGGTCAGCCCCAGCATTTT
clone_size: .; d_call: TRBD1; v_call: TRBV24-1; j_call: TRBJ2-1; cdr3_aa: CATSDPGGPSGLEQFF; cdr3_nt: TGTGCCACCAGTGACCCAGGGGGCCCCTCCGGACTTGAGCAGTTCTTC
clone_size: .; d_call: .; v_call: TRBV6-5; j_call: TRBJ1-4; cdr3_aa: CASSPRGRDEKLFF; cdr3_nt: TGTGCCAGCAGTCCCAGGGGTCGGGATGAAAAACTGTTTTTT
clone_size: .; d_call: .; v_call: TRBV7-3; j_call: TRBJ2-1; cdr3_aa: CASSLSPGSLAEQFF; cdr3_nt: TGTGCCAGCAGCTTAAGCCCGGGATCCCTGGCTGAGCAGTTCTTC